These 13 T cell receptor beta chains originate from one sample sequenced in a study of graft-versus-host responses after intestinal transplantation. Generated by immunoSEQ multiplex PCR, the TCRdb table keeps only in-frame clones and is missing some. This table has approximately 90,000 clones, around 93% appearing once. The antigens of these receptors remain unknown. The sequencing used unstimulated CD8+ T cells sorted from spleen or lymph node cells, collected before intestinal transplant. These receptors all come from a human donor who received an intestinal transplant.

This clone has a handful of counts. This chain joins TRBV9 and TRBJ2-1; 7 bases are shared with TRBD1. Germline V gene data show CDR1 as SGDLS and CDR2 as YYNGEE. The CDR3 runs 15 residues. V dropped 3 bases and J dropped 4; count of bases not matched to a gene: 7. The CDR3 DNA reads TGTGCCAGCAGCGGACAGGGTAATAGATACAATGAGCAGTTCTTC. Protein sequence: CASSGQGNRYNEQFF.

CDR3 DNA sequence: TGTGCCAGCAGCTTAGATAGCGGGGGGCCGGCGAACACCGGGGAGCTGTTTTTT. Its protein product is CASSLDSGGPANTGELFF. This rearrangement joins TRBV7-2 to TRBJ2-2; 10 bases align to TRBD2. This CDR3 spans 18 amino acids. The V and J ends lost 1 base and 0 bases, in that order; junction bases with no gene match: 5. The germline gives CDR1 SGHTA, CDR2 FQGNSA.

This sequence joins TRBV19 and TRBJ2-3; D perhaps matches TRBD2 (6 bases). In germline, CDR1 is LNHDA, CDR2 SQIVND (reference sequence). V shed 1 base and J shed 6 bases, with 17 bases lying between them. The CDR3 runs 16 residues. The CDR3 loop is CASSIGRAGRWDTQYF. DNA of the CDR3: TGTGCCAGTAGTATAGGTAGGGCAGGGAGGTGGGATACGCAGTATTTT.

V is TRBV30 and J is TRBJ1-1; no reliable D call. The germline gives CDR1 GTSNPN, CDR2 SVGIG (reference sequence). Deletions cut 1 base from V and 1 base from J, with 4 bases between. CDR3 size: 12 residues. CDR3 sequence: CAWSASNTEAFF. The CDR3 DNA reads as TGTGCCTGGAGTGCCTCGAACACTGAAGCTTTCTTT.

The J gene is TRBJ2-7, the V gene TRBV9, with 11 bases lining up with TRBD1. Germline loops: CDR1 SGDLS, CDR2 YYNGEE. V lost 2 bases and J lost 3; bases outside the gene matches: 4. The CDR3 has 15 amino acids. DNA of the CDR3: TGTGCCAGCAGCGTCGGGGGGACAGGGGGCTACGAGCAGTACTTC. Its translation is CASSVGGTGGYEQYF.

The count of this clone is one. The CDR3 protein is CASSSGQPINSPLHF. The CDR3 DNA is TGTGCCAGTAGTTCTGGACAGCCCATTAATTCACCCCTCCACTTT. V gene TRBV19 combines with J gene TRBJ1-6; the D gene is possibly TRBD1 (6 bases). V was shortened by 5 bases and J by 6 bases, with 14 bases between the two germline ends. Germline-derived CDR1 and CDR2 are LNHDA and SQIVND (reference sequence). This CDR3 spans 15 amino acids.

The J gene is TRBJ2-7, the V gene TRBV4-3, with 9 bases matching TRBD1. CDR3 length: 14 amino acids. The germline CDR1 and CDR2 sequences are LGHNA and YSLEER. V lost 4 bases, J lost 4 bases, and 5 bases stayed unmatched. The CDR3 loop reads CASSLGQGDYEQYF. CDR3 DNA: TGCGCCAGCAGCCTGGGACAGGGAGATTACGAGCAGTACTTC.

The chain combines TRBV5-6 with TRBJ2-4, with 12 bases lining up with TRBD1. Germline CDR1 is SGHDT and CDR2 is YYEEEE. This CDR3 region has 15 residues. The V gene end was trimmed by 4 bases and the J gene end by 5 bases; junction bases not matched to a gene: 4. CDR3 nucleotide sequence: TGTGCCAGCAGCCTAGGGACAGGGGGCCAAAACATTCAGTACTTC. Translated: CASSLGTGGQNIQYF. Together with reference TRBV5-6 and TRBJ2-4, the CDR3 gives the full variable domain: DAGVTQSPTHLIKTRGQQVTLRCSPKSGHDTVSWYQQALGQGPQFIFQYYEEEERQRGNFPDRFSGHQFPNYSSELNVNALLLGDSALYLCASSLGTGGQNIQYFGAGTRLSVL.

This chain uses TRBV6-5 with TRBJ1-4, with D unresolved. CDR3 length: 13 residues. The germline V gene encodes CDR1 MNHEY and CDR2 SVGAGI. The V end lost 5 bases, the J end lost 8 bases, and 12 bases lay between the germline ends. CDR3 in DNA: TGTGCCAGCAGTCCGGAGAGGTGGGAAAAACTGTTTTTT. Translated, it gives CASSPERWEKLFF.

Worth noting for this clone: The sample holds other DNA sequences that translate to the same CDR3. DNA for the CDR3: TGTGCCAGCAGCTTGGGCGGTATCTACGAGCAGTACTTC. As protein: CASSLGGIYEQYF. The V and J genes are TRBV5-6 and TRBJ2-7; D unclear. Trimming took 0 bases from V and 3 from J, leaving 7 bases between them. Looked up from germline, CDR1 is SGHDT and CDR2 is YYEEEE. The length of the CDR3 is 13 residues.

The chain couples TRBV27 to TRBJ1-1; D ambiguous. The germline gives CDR1 MNHEY, CDR2 SMNVEV (reference sequence). This CDR3 spans 11 amino acids. The V end lost 10 bases, the J end lost 8 bases, and 14 bases lay between the germline ends. The CDR3 nucleotides read TGTGCCACCCAAGGTCTAGGAGAAGCTTTCTTT. This sequence encodes CATQGLGEAFF.

This sequence joins TRBV12-2 and TRBJ2-5; the table's D call, TRBD1, has no DNA check behind it. TRBV12-2 is deemed a pseudogene. The length of the CDR3 is 11 residues. This CDR3 reads CASRLQGTQYF. The CDR3 DNA reads as TGTGCAAGTCGCCTCCAGGGGACCCAGTACTTC.

The rearrangement links TRBV7-9 to TRBJ1-2; D possibly corresponds to TRBD1 (5 bases). Germline assignment: CDR1 SEHNR and CDR2 FQNEAQ (reference sequence). V was shortened by 7 bases and J by 6 bases, with 15 bases between the two germline ends. This CDR3 is built from 13 residues. The CDR3 sequence: CASTPPGGDGYTF. In nucleotides, the CDR3 is TGTGCCAGCACCCCCCCCGGGGGAGATGGCTACACCTTC.